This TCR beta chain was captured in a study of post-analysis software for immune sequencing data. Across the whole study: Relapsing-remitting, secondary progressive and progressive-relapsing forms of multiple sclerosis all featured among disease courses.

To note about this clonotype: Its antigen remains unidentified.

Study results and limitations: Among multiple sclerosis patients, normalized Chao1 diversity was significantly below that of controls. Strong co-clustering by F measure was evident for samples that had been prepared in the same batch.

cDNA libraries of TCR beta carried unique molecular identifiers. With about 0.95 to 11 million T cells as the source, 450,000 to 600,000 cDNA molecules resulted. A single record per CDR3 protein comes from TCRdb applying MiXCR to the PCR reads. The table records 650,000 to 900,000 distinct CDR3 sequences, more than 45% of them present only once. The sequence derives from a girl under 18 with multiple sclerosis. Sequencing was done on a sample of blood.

The CDR3, as DNA: TGTGCCAGCAGAACGGGACAGGCCCGCGAGCAGTACTTC. Amino acid sequence: CASRTGQAREQYF. The gene calls are TRBV6-5 and TRBJ2-7; 8 nucleotides align to TRBD1. Trimming took 6 bases from V and 6 from J; bases not matched to a gene: 7. CDR3 length equals 13 residues. Germline CDR1 MNHEY, CDR2 SVGAGI.